A selection of T cell receptor beta chains follows, all from one sample in a study of shared clonotypes between healthy human individuals. Data came from immunoSEQ multiplex PCR; TCRdb stores just in-frame clones and leaves some out. The repertoire holds roughly 500,000 clones, with around 85% as singletons. The source material was PBMCs. All receptors come from a woman in her thirties or forties in good health. Some clones in this sample may be carry-over from other donors' samples. Both conserved end residues are part of each CDR3. Fields, in order: J gene, V gene, D gene, CDR3 length, clone size, CDR3 DNA, CDR3 protein. A D gene is named only where the DNA matches it firmly. Size is stated for part of the rows, as once, few or many counts, or as a class when the clone is expanded.

J gene: TRBJ1-2
V gene: TRBV30
D gene: NA
CDR3 length: 17
clone size: NA
CDR3 DNA: TGTGCCCCCCCGAATAAAATGACGGAGGAGTTGATCTATGGCTACACCTTC
CDR3 protein: CAPPNKMTEELIYGYTF

J gene: TRBJ2-7
V gene: TRBV7-9
D gene: NA
CDR3 length: 11
clone size: NA
CDR3 DNA: TGTGCCAGCAGCTCCCTTAGCGAGCAGTACTTC
CDR3 protein: CASSSLSEQYF

J gene: TRBJ1-2
V gene: TRBV2
D gene: NA
CDR3 length: 14
clone size: NA
CDR3 DNA: TGTGCCAGCAGTGAAGAGGGTTTGGGCTATGGCTACACCTTC
CDR3 protein: CASSEEGLGYGYTF

J gene: TRBJ2-3
V gene: TRBV5-1
D gene: TRBD2
CDR3 length: 20
clone size: few
CDR3 DNA: TGCGCCAGCAGCACCAGGGGACTAGCGGGAATACTGGCTAGCACAGATACGCAGTATTTT
CDR3 protein: CASSTRGLAGILASTDTQYF

J gene: TRBJ1-5
V gene: TRBV7-2
D gene: NA
CDR3 length: 13
clone size: NA
CDR3 DNA: TGTGCCAGCAGCTTAGGCAGGGACCAGCCCCAGCATTTT
CDR3 protein: CASSLGRDQPQHF

J gene: TRBJ2-7
V gene: TRBV18
D gene: TRBD2
CDR3 length: 16
clone size: NA
CDR3 DNA: TGTGCCAGCTCGTTCTCCGGGGGGATCGGCTCCTACGAGCAGTACTTC
CDR3 protein: CASSFSGGIGSYEQYF

J gene: TRBJ2-7
V gene: TRBV5-1
D gene: NA
CDR3 length: 14
clone size: few
CDR3 DNA: TGCGCCAGCAGCAACGGGAGAGGAGCCTACGAGCAGTACTTC
CDR3 protein: CASSNGRGAYEQYF

J gene: TRBJ2-5
V gene: TRBV7-2
D gene: NA
CDR3 length: 14
clone size: few
CDR3 DNA: TGTGCCAGCAGCTTAGGGCTGCACCAAGAGACCCAGTACTTC
CDR3 protein: CASSLGLHQETQYF

J gene: TRBJ2-7
V gene: TRBV11-2
D gene: NA
CDR3 length: 17
clone size: NA
CDR3 DNA: TGTGCCAGCAGCCCCCACCTCTCCGGGACTGATCTCTACGAGCAGTACTTC
CDR3 protein: CASSPHLSGTDLYEQYF

J gene: TRBJ2-1
V gene: TRBV11-3
D gene: TRBD2
CDR3 length: 18
clone size: NA
CDR3 DNA: TGTGCCAGCAGCTTAGATCCCGGGACTAGCGGGATAGGAAATGAGCAGTTCTTC
CDR3 protein: CASSLDPGTSGIGNEQFF

J gene: TRBJ1-5
V gene: TRBV7-2
D gene: NA
CDR3 length: 17
clone size: NA
CDR3 DNA: TGTGCCAGCAGCTTAGGGGGGCCGGGCCAGAGCAATCAGCCCCAGCATTTT
CDR3 protein: CASSLGGPGQSNQPQHF

J gene: TRBJ2-1
V gene: TRBV28
D gene: TRBD2
CDR3 length: 20
clone size: few
CDR3 DNA: TGTGCCAGCAGTCCGGGGCTCGTTGGGACTAGTTATTCCCCCTACAATGAGCAGTTCTTC
CDR3 protein: CASSPGLVGTSYSPYNEQFF

J gene: TRBJ2-6
V gene: TRBV7-3
D gene: TRBD1
CDR3 length: 18
clone size: NA
CDR3 DNA: TGTGCCAGCAGCTTAACGGGACAGCGCCACTCTGGGGCCAACGTCCTGACTTTC
CDR3 protein: CASSLTGQRHSGANVLTF

J gene: TRBJ2-7
V gene: TRBV27
D gene: TRBD1
CDR3 length: 14
clone size: NA
CDR3 DNA: TGTGCCAGCAGTCCGGCCGGGACAGGCTACGAGCAGTACTTC
CDR3 protein: CASSPAGTGYEQYF

J gene: TRBJ2-2
V gene: TRBV7-2
D gene: NA
CDR3 length: 12
clone size: once
CDR3 DNA: TGTGCCAGCAGCTTCAACACCGGGGAGCTGTTTTTT
CDR3 protein: CASSFNTGELFF

J gene: TRBJ1-2
V gene: TRBV25-1
D gene: NA
CDR3 length: 13
clone size: NA
CDR3 DNA: TGTGCCAGCAGCGACAGCCTGGACTATGGCTACACCTTC
CDR3 protein: CASSDSLDYGYTF

J gene: TRBJ2-6
V gene: TRBV5-6
D gene: NA
CDR3 length: 15
clone size: NA
CDR3 DNA: TGTGCCAGCAGCTTGGGCGTATCGGGGGCCAACGTCCTGACTTTC
CDR3 protein: CASSLGVSGANVLTF

J gene: TRBJ2-2
V gene: TRBV19
D gene: NA
CDR3 length: 13
clone size: NA
CDR3 DNA: TGTGCCAGTAGTATTGGCGTCGTCGGGGAGCTGTTTTTT
CDR3 protein: CASSIGVVGELFF

J gene: TRBJ2-3
V gene: TRBV7-3
D gene: TRBD2
CDR3 length: 18
clone size: once
CDR3 DNA: TGTGCCAGCAGCCCCTGGACTAGCGGGAGGGCCCCCCCAGATACGCAGTATTTT
CDR3 protein: CASSPWTSGRAPPDTQYF

J gene: TRBJ2-5
V gene: TRBV5-1
D gene: TRBD1
CDR3 length: 15
clone size: NA
CDR3 DNA: TGCGCCAGCAGCTTGACGGGACAGACCCAAGAGACCCAGTACTTC
CDR3 protein: CASSLTGQTQETQYF

J gene: TRBJ1-2
V gene: TRBV30
D gene: TRBD1
CDR3 length: 13
clone size: few
CDR3 DNA: TGTGCCTGGAGATCAGGGGGGGACTATGGCTACACCTTC
CDR3 protein: CAWRSGGDYGYTF

J gene: TRBJ1-5
V gene: TRBV21-1
D gene: NA
CDR3 length: 16
clone size: NA
CDR3 DNA: TGTGCCAGCAGCAAAGCCCCGGGACAGGGTAATCAGCCCCAGCATTTT
CDR3 protein: CASSKAPGQGNQPQHF

J gene: TRBJ2-1
V gene: TRBV5-4
D gene: TRBD2
CDR3 length: 14
clone size: once
CDR3 DNA: TGTGCCAGCAGCCCCCTACCCACTAGCGGGAGGAGTTTCTTC
CDR3 protein: CASSPLPTSGRSFF

J gene: TRBJ2-3
V gene: TRBV30
D gene: NA
CDR3 length: 15
clone size: once
CDR3 DNA: TGTGCCTGGAGTGTAGTGGGGGGCCGGACAGATACGCAGTATTTT
CDR3 protein: CAWSVVGGRTDTQYF

J gene: TRBJ2-7
V gene: TRBV18
D gene: NA
CDR3 length: 14
clone size: NA
CDR3 DNA: TGTGCCAGCTCACCGGTCTCCGCCGCTTGGGAGCAGTACTTC
CDR3 protein: CASSPVSAAWEQYF

J gene: TRBJ2-2
V gene: TRBV30
D gene: TRBD1
CDR3 length: 15
clone size: NA
CDR3 DNA: TGTGCCTGGAAACCGGGACAGGCGAACACCGGGGAGCTGTTTTTT
CDR3 protein: CAWKPGQANTGELFF

J gene: TRBJ2-1
V gene: TRBV11-3
D gene: TRBD1
CDR3 length: 16
clone size: NA
CDR3 DNA: TGTGCCAGCAGCTTAGACCGGGACAGAACCTGGGATGAGCAGTTCTTC
CDR3 protein: CASSLDRDRTWDEQFF